What follows describes a single T cell receptor beta chain. Given the absence of the conserved phenylalanine or tryptophan at the CDR3 end, a read error is likely. The lymph nodes were axillary draining lymph nodes from breast cancer patients. The data belong to a study of breast tumors, draining lymph nodes, adjacent tissues. Per the germline V gene, CDR1 is MRHNA and CDR2 is SNTAGT. Trimming stripped 5 bases from V and 9 bases from J, with 8 bases between. The CDR3 length is 12 residues. TCRdb re-called the multiplex PCR reads with MiXCR, one entry per CDR3 protein. The repertoire holds approximately 88,000 distinct CDR3 sequences, with around 29% as singletons.

V usage is TRBV6-4 and J usage is TRBJ1-6; a possible D gene is TRBD1 (5 bases). The clonotype originates from a female donor with breast cancer. Some clones in this sample may be carry-over from other donors' samples. The sample was axillary lymph node tissue. The CDR3 sequence is CASSRQRSPLHS. DNA for the CDR3: TGTGCCAGCAGTCGACAGCGTTCACCCCTCCACTCT.